The source of this T cell receptor beta chain is a study of blood T cell repertoires in COVID-19. TCRdb's table, derived via immunoSEQ multiplex PCR, lists solely in-frame clones and lacks some. The table records 400,000 to 550,000 clones, 75% to 90% of them present only once. V shed 0 bases and J 4 bases; nucleotides not matched to a gene: 12. This CDR3 is built from 17 residues. In germline, CDR1 is SGDLS, CDR2 YYNGEE. The sample taken for sequencing was peripheral blood. The source is a woman aged 25 to 45 with acute or convalescent COVID-19. The gene calls are TRBV9 and TRBJ1-2; 7 bases are shared with TRBD1. CDR3 in DNA: TGTGCCAGCAGCGTAGGTGGAGGGGGCGAAGTAAGCTATGGCTACACCTTC. Protein product: CASSVGGGGEVSYGYTF.